This T cell receptor beta chain is from a study of spatial heterogeneity in lung cancer. This clonotype has at least ten counts. The conserved phenylalanine or tryptophan is not found at the CDR3 terminus, so this likely reflects a read error. It is unclear where the CDR3 begins or ends on the DNA, so no DNA is shown, and the CDR3 is as TCRdb lists it. Unique molecular identifiers tagged every individual TCR cDNA molecule. TCRdb reprocessed the 5' RACE reads with MiXCR, giving one entry per CDR3 protein. The sample has some 30,000 distinct CDR3 sequences; roughly 10% are singletons. Time point specified: blood at routine non-recurrence follow-up after resection. The length of the CDR3 is 9 amino acids, counting both ends.

The sequence came from a female donor with early-stage non-small cell lung cancer. V and J are TRBV3-2 and TRBJ2-3; TRBD1, the table's D call, was not compared with the DNA. TRBV3-2 is assigned pseudogene status. The sample here was PBMCs, taken at follow-up. This CDR3 reads CASSLFLGV.